Below, 2 T cell receptor beta chains from the same sample are listed, as sequenced in a study of T cell responses to AZD1222 COVID-19 vaccine. Assay: immunoSEQ multiplex PCR; the TCRdb copy retains only in-frame clones and omits some. Here the sample spans approximately 160,000 clones, approximately 90% being singletons. Sequenced here: peripheral blood, sampled on day 0 of AZD1222 vaccination. All receptors derive from an adult in good health.

J is TRBJ1-1 and V is TRBV7-3; D unclear. CDR1 SGHTA and CDR2 FQGTGA come from the germline V gene. V was shortened by 5 bases and J by 2 bases, with 9 bases between the two germline ends. The CDR3 runs to 13 residues. The CDR3 spells CASSGDLNTEAFF. The CDR3 DNA follows: TGTGCCAGCAGCGGGGATCTAAACACTGAAGCTTTCTTT.

This clone was found once. V gene TRBV5-8 combines with J gene TRBJ2-6; D might be TRBD1 (6 bases). V dropped 2 bases and J dropped 4 bases, with 13 bases sitting between them. Germline V CDR1 and CDR2: SGHTS, YDEGEE. This CDR3 contains 16 residues. The CDR3 here is CASSFYRDAGANVLTF. CDR3 in DNA: TGTGCCAGCAGCTTCTACAGGGATGCCGGGGCCAACGTCCTGACTTTC. The whole variable domain, remainder taken from reference TRBV5-8 and TRBJ2-6, is EAGVTQSPTHLIKTRGQQATLRCSPISGHTSVYWYQQALGLGLQFLLWYDEGEERNRGNFPPRFSGRQFPNYSSELNVNALELEDSALYLCASSFYRDAGANVLTFGAGSRLTVL.